This T cell receptor beta chain comes out of a study of CD4+ T cells in melanoma. As regards this clone: The antigen is not known.

TCRdb's copy holds only in-frame clones and misses some; the assay was immunoSEQ multiplex PCR. The top ten clones hold approximately 1.5% of a sample with more than 110,000 clones, approximately 91% of them seen once. Germline V CDR1 and CDR2: MNHNS, SASEGT. The CDR3 contains 16 residues. Trimming removed 3 bases from V and 0 bases from J, with 11 bases in between. Overall study findings and caveats: In melanoma, neoantigen-specific CD4+ T cells reportedly differed in differentiation state. CD8+ T cell, macrophage and B cell function reportedly correlated with neoantigen-specific CD4+ T cells.

The chain is built from TRBV6-1 and TRBJ1-4; D perhaps matches TRBD1 (6 bases). The clonotype was recovered from a human donor with melanoma. CDR3 loop: CASSDLGGPTNEKLFF. The CDR3 DNA is TGTGCCAGCAGTGACCTGGGGGGGCCAACTAATGAAAAACTGTTTTTT.